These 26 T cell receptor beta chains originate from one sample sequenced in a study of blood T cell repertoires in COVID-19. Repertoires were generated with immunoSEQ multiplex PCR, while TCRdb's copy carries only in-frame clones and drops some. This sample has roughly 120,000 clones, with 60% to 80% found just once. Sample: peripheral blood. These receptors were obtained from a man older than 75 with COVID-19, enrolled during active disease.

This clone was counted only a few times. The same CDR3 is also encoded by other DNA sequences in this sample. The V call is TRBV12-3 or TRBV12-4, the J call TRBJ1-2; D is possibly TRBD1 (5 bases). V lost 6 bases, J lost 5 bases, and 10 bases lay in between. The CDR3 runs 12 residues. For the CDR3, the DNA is TGTGCCAGCAGCCCTGGGGGGTATGGCTACACCTTC. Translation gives CASSPGGYGYTF.

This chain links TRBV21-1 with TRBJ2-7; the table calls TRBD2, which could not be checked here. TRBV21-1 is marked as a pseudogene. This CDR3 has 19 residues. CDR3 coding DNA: TGTGCCAGCAGCAAAGTTTTGGGACTAGCGGAGTTGAGCTCCTACGAGCAGTACTTC. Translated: CASSKVLGLAELSSYEQYF.

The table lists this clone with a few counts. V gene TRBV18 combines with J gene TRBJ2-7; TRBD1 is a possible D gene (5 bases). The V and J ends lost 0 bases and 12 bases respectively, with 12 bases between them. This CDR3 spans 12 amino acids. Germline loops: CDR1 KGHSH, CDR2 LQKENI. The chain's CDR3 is CASSPPTRQPYF. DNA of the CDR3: TGTGCCAGCTCACCACCGACGAGACAGCCGTACTTC.

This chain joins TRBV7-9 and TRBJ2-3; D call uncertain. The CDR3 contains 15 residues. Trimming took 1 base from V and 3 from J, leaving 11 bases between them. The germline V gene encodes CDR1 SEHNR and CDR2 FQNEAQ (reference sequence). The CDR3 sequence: CASSLGPTGTDTQYF. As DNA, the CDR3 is TGTGCCAGCAGCTTAGGACCTACCGGGACAGATACGCAGTATTTT.

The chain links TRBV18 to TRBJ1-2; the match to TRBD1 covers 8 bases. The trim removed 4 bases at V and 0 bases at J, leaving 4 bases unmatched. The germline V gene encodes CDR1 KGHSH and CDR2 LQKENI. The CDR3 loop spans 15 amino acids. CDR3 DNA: TGTGCCAGCTCACTCGGACAGGGCGCTAACTATGGCTACACCTTC. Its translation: CASSLGQGANYGYTF. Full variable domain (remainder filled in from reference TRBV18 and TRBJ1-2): NAGVMQNPRHLVRRRGQEARLRCSPMKGHSHVYWYRQLPEEGLKFMVYLQKENIIDESGMPKERFSAEFPKEGPSILRIQQVVRGDSAAYFCASSLGQGANYGYTFGSGTRLTVV.

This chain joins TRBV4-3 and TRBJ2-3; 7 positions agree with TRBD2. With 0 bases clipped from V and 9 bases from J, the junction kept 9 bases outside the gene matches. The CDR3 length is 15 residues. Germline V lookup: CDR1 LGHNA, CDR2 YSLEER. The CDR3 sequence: CASSQELSGARTQYF. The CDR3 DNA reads TGCGCCAGCAGCCAAGAACTAAGCGGGGCCAGGACGCAGTATTTT.

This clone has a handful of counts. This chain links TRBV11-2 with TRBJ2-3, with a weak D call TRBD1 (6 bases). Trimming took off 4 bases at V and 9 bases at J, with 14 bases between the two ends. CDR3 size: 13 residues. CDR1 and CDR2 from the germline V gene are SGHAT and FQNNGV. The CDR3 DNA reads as TGTGCCAGCAGCTCCGCTACTAGGGGGACGCAGTATTTT. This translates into CASSSATRGTQYF.

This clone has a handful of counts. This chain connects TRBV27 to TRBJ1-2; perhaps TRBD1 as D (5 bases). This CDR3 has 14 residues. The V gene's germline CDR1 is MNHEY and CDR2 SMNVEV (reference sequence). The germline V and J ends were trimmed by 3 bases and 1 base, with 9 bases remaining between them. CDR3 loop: CASSFQGSNYGYTF. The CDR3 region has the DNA TGTGCCAGCAGTTTTCAGGGTAGTAACTATGGCTACACCTTC.

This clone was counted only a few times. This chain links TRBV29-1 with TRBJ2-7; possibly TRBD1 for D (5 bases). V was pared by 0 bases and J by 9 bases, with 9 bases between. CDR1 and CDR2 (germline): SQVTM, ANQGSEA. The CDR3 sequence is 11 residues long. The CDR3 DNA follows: TGCAGCGTTGAAGAACGGCAGGGGCAGTACTTC. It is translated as CSVEERQGQYF.

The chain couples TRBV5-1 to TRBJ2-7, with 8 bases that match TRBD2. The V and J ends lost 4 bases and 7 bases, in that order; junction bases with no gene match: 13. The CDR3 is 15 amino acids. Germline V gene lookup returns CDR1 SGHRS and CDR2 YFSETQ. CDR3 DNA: TGCGCCAGCAGCGACGCGGGAGGCTCCCCCAGGGAGCAGTACTTC. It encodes CASSDAGGSPREQYF. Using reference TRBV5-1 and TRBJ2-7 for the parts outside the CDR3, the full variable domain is KAGVTQTPRYLIKTRGQQVTLSCSPISGHRSVSWYQQTPGQGLQFLFEYFSETQRNKGNFPGRFSGRQFSNSRSEMNVSTLELGDSALYLCASSDAGGSPREQYFGPGTRLTVT.

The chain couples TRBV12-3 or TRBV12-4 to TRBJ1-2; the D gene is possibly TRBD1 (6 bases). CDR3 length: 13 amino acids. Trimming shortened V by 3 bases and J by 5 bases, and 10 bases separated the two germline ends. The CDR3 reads CASSFDRGYGYTF. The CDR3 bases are TGTGCCAGCAGTTTCGATAGGGGGTATGGCTACACCTTC.

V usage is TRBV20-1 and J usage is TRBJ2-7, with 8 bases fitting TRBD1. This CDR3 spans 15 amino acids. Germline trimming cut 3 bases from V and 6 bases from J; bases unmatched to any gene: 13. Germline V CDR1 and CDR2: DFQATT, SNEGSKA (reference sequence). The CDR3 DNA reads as TGCAGTGCTAGTAGTCTCCAGGGGGCTAAGGGCGAGCAGTACTTC. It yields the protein CSASSLQGAKGEQYF.

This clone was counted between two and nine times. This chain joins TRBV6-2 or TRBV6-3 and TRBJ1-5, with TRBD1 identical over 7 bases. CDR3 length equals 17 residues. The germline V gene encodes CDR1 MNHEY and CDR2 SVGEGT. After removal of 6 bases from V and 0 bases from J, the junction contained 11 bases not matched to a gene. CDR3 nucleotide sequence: TGTGCCAGCAGCCTGGACAGGAGCCCTTATAGCAATCAGCCCCAGCATTTT. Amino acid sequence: CASSLDRSPYSNQPQHF.

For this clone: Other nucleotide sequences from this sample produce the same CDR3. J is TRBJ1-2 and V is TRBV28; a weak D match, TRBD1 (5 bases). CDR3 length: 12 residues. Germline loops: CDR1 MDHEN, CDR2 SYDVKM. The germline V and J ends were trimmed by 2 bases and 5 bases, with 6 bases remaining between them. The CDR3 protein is CASSLGAYGYTF. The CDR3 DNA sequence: TGTGCCAGCAGTTTAGGGGCGTATGGCTACACCTTC.

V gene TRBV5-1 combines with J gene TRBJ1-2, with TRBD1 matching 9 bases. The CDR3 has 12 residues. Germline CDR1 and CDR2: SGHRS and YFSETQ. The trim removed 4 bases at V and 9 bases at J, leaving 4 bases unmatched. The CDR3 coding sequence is TGCGCCAGCAGCCCTGGACAGGGGAGCTACACCTTC. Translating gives CASSPGQGSYTF.

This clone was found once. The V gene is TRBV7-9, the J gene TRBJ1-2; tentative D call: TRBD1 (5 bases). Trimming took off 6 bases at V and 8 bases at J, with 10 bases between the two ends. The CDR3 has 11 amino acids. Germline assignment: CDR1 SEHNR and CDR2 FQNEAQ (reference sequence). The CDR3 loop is CASRYGHGYTF. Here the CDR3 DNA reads TGTGCCAGCAGATACGGACACGGCTACACCTTC.

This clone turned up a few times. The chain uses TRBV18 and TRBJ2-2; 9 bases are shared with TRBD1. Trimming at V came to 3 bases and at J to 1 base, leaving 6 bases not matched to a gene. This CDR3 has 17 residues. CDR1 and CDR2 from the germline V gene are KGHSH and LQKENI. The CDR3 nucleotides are TGTGCCAGCTCACCTGGTCCGGGACAGGGGAACACCGGGGAGCTGTTTTTT. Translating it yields CASSPGPGQGNTGELFF.

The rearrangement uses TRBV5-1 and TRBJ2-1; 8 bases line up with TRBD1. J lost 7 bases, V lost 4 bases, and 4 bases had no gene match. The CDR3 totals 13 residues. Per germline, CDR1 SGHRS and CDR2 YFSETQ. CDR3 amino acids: CASSIGQGNEQFF. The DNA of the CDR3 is TGCGCCAGCAGCATCGGACAGGGTAATGAGCAGTTCTTC.

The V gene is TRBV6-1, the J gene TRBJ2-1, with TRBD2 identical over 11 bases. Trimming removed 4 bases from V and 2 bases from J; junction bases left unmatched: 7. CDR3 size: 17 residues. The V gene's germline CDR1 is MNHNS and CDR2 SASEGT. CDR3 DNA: TGTGCCAGCAGTGGTTGGGGGACTAGCGGCCCCTACAATGAGCAGTTCTTC. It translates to CASSGWGTSGPYNEQFF.

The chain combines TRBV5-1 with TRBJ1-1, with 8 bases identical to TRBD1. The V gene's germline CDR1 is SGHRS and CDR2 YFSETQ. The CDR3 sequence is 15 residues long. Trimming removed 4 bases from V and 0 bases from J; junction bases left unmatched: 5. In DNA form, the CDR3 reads TGCGCCAGCAGCGTGACAGGGGCCCTGAACACTGAAGCTTTCTTT. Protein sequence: CASSVTGALNTEAFF.

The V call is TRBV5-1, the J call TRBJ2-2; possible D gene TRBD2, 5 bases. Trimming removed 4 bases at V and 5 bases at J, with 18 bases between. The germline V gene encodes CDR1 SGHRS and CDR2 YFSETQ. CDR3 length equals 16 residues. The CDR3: CASSPFGNLGTGELFF. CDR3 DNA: TGCGCCAGCAGCCCGTTCGGGAACCTAGGAACCGGGGAGCTGTTTTTT.

Here the CDR3 reads CASTPTGMNTEAFF. The CDR3 DNA follows: TGTGCCAGCACCCCGACAGGGATGAACACTGAAGCTTTCTTT. The chain uses TRBV7-2 and TRBJ1-1; TRBD1 agrees at 7 bases. Losses at the gene ends were 7 bases for V and 0 bases for J; bases not matched to a gene: 5. Germline V lookup: CDR1 SGHTA, CDR2 FQGNSA. The CDR3 is 14 amino acids.

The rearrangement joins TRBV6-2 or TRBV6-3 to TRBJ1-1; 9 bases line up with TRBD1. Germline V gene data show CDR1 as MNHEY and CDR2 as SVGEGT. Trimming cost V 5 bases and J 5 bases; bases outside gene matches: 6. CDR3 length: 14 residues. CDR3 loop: CASSPGTGKTEAFF. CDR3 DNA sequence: TGTGCCAGCAGTCCCGGGACAGGGAAGACTGAAGCTTTCTTT.

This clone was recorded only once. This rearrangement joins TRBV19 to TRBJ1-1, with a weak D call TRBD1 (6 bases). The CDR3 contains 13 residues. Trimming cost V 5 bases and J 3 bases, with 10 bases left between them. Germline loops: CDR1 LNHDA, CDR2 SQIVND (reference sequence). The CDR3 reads CASSAKGDTEAFF. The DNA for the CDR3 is TGTGCCAGTAGTGCAAAGGGGGACACTGAAGCTTTCTTT.

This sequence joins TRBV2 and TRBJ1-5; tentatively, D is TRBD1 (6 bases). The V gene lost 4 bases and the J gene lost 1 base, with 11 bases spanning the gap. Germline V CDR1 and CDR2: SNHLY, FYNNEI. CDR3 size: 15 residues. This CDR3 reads CASSVSGGSNQPQHF. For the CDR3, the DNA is TGTGCCAGCAGTGTCTCGGGGGGCAGCAATCAGCCCCAGCATTTT. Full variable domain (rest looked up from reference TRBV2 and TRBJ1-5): EPEVTQTPSHQVTQMGQEVILRCVPISNHLYFYWYRQILGQKVEFLVSFYNNEISEKSEIFDDQFSVERPDGSNFTLKIRSTKLEDSAMYFCASSVSGGSNQPQHFGDGTRLSIL.

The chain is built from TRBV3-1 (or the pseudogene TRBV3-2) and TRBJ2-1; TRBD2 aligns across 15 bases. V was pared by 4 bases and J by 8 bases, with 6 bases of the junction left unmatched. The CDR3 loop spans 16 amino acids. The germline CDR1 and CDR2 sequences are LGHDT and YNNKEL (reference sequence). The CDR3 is CASSLGTSGRIHEQFF. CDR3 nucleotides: TGTGCCAGCAGCCTCGGGACTAGCGGGAGGATCCATGAGCAGTTCTTC.